The 30 T cell receptor beta chains below all came from one sample that was sequenced in a study of OX40 agonist ivuxolimab in advanced cancers. Clones were read by immunoSEQ multiplex PCR, and TCRdb kept only the in-frame ones, dropping some. The sample records over 75,000 clones, around 90% being singletons. The sequences come from CD4+ or CD8+ T cells sorted from blood, collected in a trial of the OX40 agonist ivuxolimab. Receptors were obtained from an adult with an advanced solid tumor such as melanoma, head and neck, liver or kidney cancer.

The gene calls are TRBV19 and TRBJ2-7; TRBD1 aligns across 8 bases. The CDR3 spans 13 residues. Trimming at V came to 5 bases and at J to 6 bases, leaving 6 bases not matched to a gene. Germline V gene lookup returns CDR1 LNHDA and CDR2 SQIVND (reference sequence). The CDR3 DNA reads TGTGCCAGTAGTTCGGGACAGGAGGTCGAGCAGTACTTC. It translates to CASSSGQEVEQYF.

The J gene is TRBJ1-5, the V gene TRBV6-4, with no clear D. The CDR3 spans 14 residues. The germline V gene encodes CDR1 MRHNA and CDR2 SNTAGT. V lost 6 bases, J lost 7 bases, and 16 bases lay in between. The CDR3 sequence: CASRKQAQDQPQHF. CDR3 sequence (DNA): TGTGCCAGCAGGAAACAAGCCCAAGACCAGCCCCAGCATTTT.

This chain links TRBV19 with TRBJ2-7; 9 bases match TRBD1. Germline CDR1 and CDR2: LNHDA and SQIVND (reference sequence). V gave up 7 bases and J gave up 1 base; unmatched junction bases: 5. CDR3 length equals 14 residues. As DNA, the CDR3 is TGTGCCAGTAAAGGACAGGGGCAATCCTACGAGCAGTACTTC. Translating it yields CASKGQGQSYEQYF.

The chain links TRBV7-9 to TRBJ1-1, with D unclear. CDR1 SEHNR and CDR2 FQNEAQ come from the germline V gene (reference sequence). The V end was cut by 2 bases, the J end by 5 bases, with 6 bases between. The CDR3 runs 12 residues. CDR3 DNA: TGTGCCAGCAGCTTATTGGGGACTGAAGCTTTCTTT. Translating it yields CASSLLGTEAFF.

The chain links TRBV19 to TRBJ1-6; D call uncertain. V was pared by 2 bases and J by 7 bases, with 9 bases between. Germline V gives CDR1 LNHDA, CDR2 SQIVND (reference sequence). The CDR3 extends over 14 amino acids. CDR3 amino acids: CASSIPGANSPLHF. CDR3 sequence (DNA): TGTGCCAGTAGTATACCGGGAGCGAATTCACCCCTCCACTTT.

Comments on this clone: Other DNA sequences in the same sample also yield this CDR3. The chain employs TRBV5-1 and TRBJ2-5; D not certain. The CDR3 consists of 12 residues. CDR1 SGHRS and CDR2 YFSETQ come from the germline V gene. V lost 4 bases, J lost 1 base, and 5 bases lay in between. The CDR3 is CASSLLQETQYF. The CDR3 DNA reads as TGCGCCAGCAGCCTACTCCAAGAGACCCAGTACTTC.

V gene TRBV30 combines with J gene TRBJ1-2, with 10 bases lining up with TRBD1. Unmatched junction bases numbered 12, after V lost 4 bases and J lost 4 bases. The germline V gene has CDR1 GTSNPN and CDR2 SVGIG (reference sequence). CDR3 length equals 16 residues. In DNA, the CDR3 is TGTGCCTGGATGACAGGGGGCGCCGTGGGTATCTATGGCTACACCTTC. This sequence encodes CAWMTGGAVGIYGYTF.

In its sample, this clone was seen once. The chain links TRBV11-3 to TRBJ2-1, with 8 nucleotides matching TRBD2. This CDR3 is built from 14 residues. V was pared by 10 bases and J by 1 base, with 6 bases of the junction left unmatched. The germline CDR1 and CDR2 sequences are SGHNT and YENEEA. CDR3 DNA: TGTGCCATCGATAGCGGGGCATCCTACAATGAGCAGTTCTTC. Its translation: CAIDSGASYNEQFF.

This clone has just a few counts. V usage is TRBV5-4 and J usage is TRBJ1-3; weak D call: TRBD1 (5 bases). Germline V CDR1 and CDR2: SGHNT, YYREEE (reference sequence). The CDR3 is made up of 18 amino acids. Trimming took off 0 bases at V and 0 bases at J, with 16 bases between the two ends. The CDR3 nucleotides are TGTGCCAGCAGCTTGGGAGGACGGCGGGGGGTCTCTGGAAACACCATATATTTT. Translated, it gives CASSLGGRRGVSGNTIYF.

The V and J genes are TRBV25-1 and TRBJ1-4; D is ambiguous. V gave up 2 bases and J gave up 3 bases, with 10 bases separating them. The CDR3 spans 15 residues. Looked up from germline, CDR1 is MGHDK and CDR2 is SYGVNS. The CDR3 loop reads CASSETRRPNEKLFF. CDR3 in DNA: TGTGCCAGCAGTGAAACTCGTCGACCTAATGAAAAACTGTTTTTT.

The rearrangement joins TRBV5-8 to TRBJ1-4; D gene unclear. Trimming stripped 0 bases from V and 0 bases from J, with 9 bases between. Germline loops: CDR1 SGHTS, CDR2 YDEGEE. The CDR3 is made up of 16 amino acids. CDR3: CASSLGPGPTNEKLFF. DNA of the CDR3: TGTGCCAGCAGCTTGGGGCCCGGTCCAACTAATGAAAAACTGTTTTTT.

This chain connects TRBV2 to TRBJ1-6, with TRBD1 as a possible D gene (6 bases). The CDR3 totals 16 residues. Between the trimmed V and J ends, which lost 0 bases and 6 bases, there was a span of 12 bases. From germline, CDR1 is SNHLY and CDR2 FYNNEI. In DNA, the CDR3 is TGTGCCAGCAGTGAAGCCGGACAGACCGCTAATTCACCCCTCCACTTT. Residues: CASSEAGQTANSPLHF.

This chain links TRBV19 with TRBJ1-1; D is uncertain. The CDR3 sequence is 13 residues long. Germline CDR1 reads LNHDA; CDR2 reads SQIVND (reference sequence). Between the trimmed V and J ends, which lost 3 bases and 3 bases, there was a span of 8 bases. The CDR3, as DNA: TGTGCCAGTAGTATTGGCCGCTACACTGAAGCTTTCTTT. The encoded protein is CASSIGRYTEAFF.

The chain uses TRBV9 and TRBJ2-3; weak D call: TRBD2 (6 bases). The V end lost 3 bases, the J end lost 2 bases, and 10 bases lay between the germline ends. CDR3 length: 14 amino acids. Per germline, CDR1 SGDLS and CDR2 YYNGEE. This CDR3 is CASSDGGSTDTQYF. For the CDR3, the DNA is TGTGCCAGCAGCGATGGGGGGTCCACAGATACGCAGTATTTT.

V is TRBV7-6 and J is TRBJ2-5; TRBD2 matches at 8 bases. The germline V gene has CDR1 SGHVS and CDR2 FNYEAQ. The CDR3 runs to 14 residues. Trimming at V came to 5 bases and at J to 3 bases, leaving 5 bases not matched to a gene. CDR3 amino acids: CASSPRRGEETQYF. CDR3 bases: TGTGCCAGCAGCCCCCGGCGGGGGGAAGAGACCCAGTACTTC.

The CDR3 here is CASSSMLDSATNEKLFF. The CDR3 DNA reads TGTGCCAGCAGCTCGATGCTGGACAGTGCAACTAATGAAAAACTGTTTTTT. The chain employs TRBV7-9 and TRBJ1-4, with D possibly TRBD1 on 6 matching bases. The CDR3 extends over 17 amino acids. CDR1 is SEHNR and CDR2 is FQNEAQ in the germline V gene (reference sequence). V lost 4 bases, J lost 0 bases, and 15 bases lay in between.

CDR3: CASSRDSSYGYTF. The CDR3 nucleotides are TGTGCCAGCTCACGGGACAGCTCGTATGGCTACACCTTC. This chain uses TRBV18 with TRBJ1-2; 7 bases align to TRBD1. Trimming cost V 4 bases and J 5 bases; bases outside gene matches: 4. Germline CDR1 and CDR2: KGHSH and LQKENI. CDR3 size: 13 residues.

V and J are TRBV5-1 and TRBJ2-2, with TRBD2 matching 11 bases. CDR1 is SGHRS and CDR2 is YFSETQ in the germline V gene. This CDR3 spans 18 amino acids. J gave up 3 bases and V 2 bases, and 9 bases lay outside the gene matches. The CDR3 region is CASSFIAGGLWYTGELFF. The CDR3 nucleotides read TGCGCCAGCAGCTTCATAGCGGGAGGGCTGTGGTACACCGGGGAGCTGTTTTTT.

The CDR3 reads CASSLVHRGITDTQYF. The CDR3 DNA sequence: TGTGCCAGCAGTTTAGTCCACAGGGGGATAACAGATACGCAGTATTTT. The chain has TRBV28 and TRBJ2-3; 8 nucleotides agree with TRBD1. V trimming: 2 bases; J trimming: 3 bases; junction bases outside the gene matches: 7. Germline CDR1 and CDR2: MDHEN and SYDVKM. This CDR3 is 16 amino acids long.

The chain couples TRBV6-6 to TRBJ2-2, with TRBD2 as a possible D gene (5 bases). Germline V CDR1 and CDR2: MNHNY, SVGAGI (reference sequence). This CDR3 contains 15 residues. V lost 2 bases, J lost 7 bases, and 14 bases lay in between. The CDR3 DNA sequence: TGTGCCAGCAGTTACCGAGGACCGGCGGGCGGGGAGCTGTTTTTT. This codes for CASSYRGPAGGELFF.

The chain carries TRBV18 and TRBJ2-7; D tentatively fits TRBD1 or TRBD2 (5 bases each). This CDR3 spans 10 amino acids. The germline gives CDR1 KGHSH, CDR2 LQKENI. Trimming took 5 bases from V and 7 from J, leaving 6 bases between them. The CDR3 loop is CASSGGEQYF. The CDR3 bases are TGTGCCAGCTCAGGGGGAGAGCAGTACTTC.

The V call is TRBV5-4, the J call TRBJ2-4; D perhaps matches TRBD1 (6 bases). Between the trimmed V and J ends, which lost 4 bases and 10 bases, there was a span of 18 bases. CDR1 is SGHNT, CDR2 YYREEE, per germline (reference sequence). The CDR3 is 14 amino acids. CDR3: CASSAAGTTPIQYF. CDR3 in DNA: TGTGCCAGCAGCGCGGCCGGGACAACTCCGATTCAGTACTTC.

This clone has a single count. This chain joins TRBV6-5 and TRBJ2-7, with unresolved D. Germline assignment: CDR1 MNHEY and CDR2 SVGAGI. Trimming cost V 2 bases and J 4 bases, with 9 bases left between them. This CDR3 region has 13 residues. DNA for the CDR3: TGTGCCAGCAGTTACGCCTCGATGTACGAGCAGTACTTC. Amino acids: CASSYASMYEQYF.

Here the CDR3 DNA reads TGTGCCACCAGCAGAGCAGGGTCTCAAGAGACCCAGTACTTC. It codes for CATSRAGSQETQYF. V and J are TRBV15 and TRBJ2-5, with D possibly being TRBD1 (5 bases). The V gene lost 1 base and the J gene lost 2 bases, with 8 bases spanning the gap. Germline-derived CDR1 and CDR2 are LNHNV and YYDKDF (reference sequence). The CDR3 totals 14 residues.

As DNA, the CDR3 is TGTGCCATCAGCCCCGTAGAGGGGGAGACCCAGTACTTC. Its translation: CAISPVEGETQYF. The V and J genes are TRBV10-3 and TRBJ2-5; D is perhaps TRBD1 or TRBD2 (5 bases each). V was trimmed by 6 bases and J by 5 bases, leaving 13 bases between them. CDR1 and CDR2 from the germline V gene are ENHRY and SYGVKD. The CDR3 runs to 13 residues.

CDR3 sequence (DNA): TGTGCCAGCAGCTTGCAGGGAGCCACTGAAGCTTTCTTT. This sequence encodes CASSLQGATEAFF. The rearrangement uses TRBV5-6 and TRBJ1-1; D is possibly TRBD1 (5 bases). CDR3 size: 13 residues. CDR1 is SGHDT, CDR2 YYEEEE, per germline. V was shortened by 1 base and J by 4 bases, with 8 bases between the two germline ends.

V usage is TRBV6-5 and J usage is TRBJ1-1; D uncertain. Germline V gives CDR1 MNHEY, CDR2 SVGAGI. The V end was cut by 6 bases, the J end by 1 base, with 15 bases between. This CDR3 spans 15 amino acids. DNA for the CDR3: TGTGCCAGCAGCCCTCCTGAGTTCGAGAACACTGAAGCTTTCTTT. It translates to CASSPPEFENTEAFF.

Comments on this clone: Other DNA sequences of this sample code for an identical CDR3. The rearrangement uses TRBV4-2 and TRBJ2-3, with 7 bases aligning to TRBD2. Germline CDR1 reads LGHNA; CDR2 reads YNFKEQ. Germline trimming cut 1 base from V and 0 bases from J; bases unmatched to any gene: 1. The CDR3 extends over 15 amino acids. CDR3 nucleotides: TGTGCCAGCAGCCAAGGGGGGGGAAGCACAGATACGCAGTATTTT. Translating it yields CASSQGGGSTDTQYF.

The rearrangement uses TRBV28 and TRBJ1-1, with 7 bases that match TRBD1. With V trimmed by 3 bases and J by 7 bases, 2 bases remained unmatched. Germline CDR1 and CDR2: MDHEN and SYDVKM. CDR3 size: 12 residues. In DNA form, the CDR3 reads TGTGCCAGCAGTTTCCGGACAGGTGAAGCTTTCTTT. It encodes CASSFRTGEAFF. The complete variable domain, with remaining parts taken from reference TRBV28 and TRBJ1-1, reads DVKVTQSSRYLVKRTGEKVFLECVQDMDHENMFWYRQDPGLGLRLIYFSYDVKMKEKGDIPEGYSVSREKKERFSLILESASTNQTSMYLCASSFRTGEAFFGQGTRLTVV.

The chain recombines TRBV5-4 with TRBJ2-1, with 8 bases lining up with TRBD1. This CDR3 has 16 residues. CDR1 is SGHNT, CDR2 YYREEE, per germline (reference sequence). The ends lost 7 bases at V and 6 bases at J; junction bases unmatched: 15. CDR3 loop: CASPGPPGQASNEQFF. In DNA, the CDR3 is TGTGCCAGCCCGGGCCCACCGGGACAGGCCAGCAATGAGCAGTTCTTC.